This T cell receptor (beta chain) originates from a study of blood T cell repertoires in COVID-19. The wider study: There were acute and convalescent COVID-19 samples, and they came from the United States, Italy and Spain. T cells, B-cell-depleted T cells, or PBMCs provided the cDNA or gDNA that served as material.

The V segment lost 6 bases and the J segment 6 bases; nucleotides outside the gene matches: 5. Germline V gives CDR1 MGHDK, CDR2 SYGVNS. This CDR3 has 13 residues. The authors' processing: Estimated nucleated cell counts came from reference gene primer amplification. Some clones are missing from TCRdb's copy, which holds only in-frame ones; the method was immunoSEQ multiplex PCR. Clonal size and the V and J genes are those of that table, whereas D and trimming came from the DNA. The sample comprises around 150,000 clones, about 78% of which are singletons, and 9.5% to 13% rests with the top ten. The source of this sequence is a man aged 55 to 69 who had recovered from COVID-19. J is TRBJ2-3 and V is TRBV25-1, with 8 bases identical to TRBD2. The source material was peripheral blood. CDR3 bases: TGTGCCAGCAGAGCGGGAGCTTTTGATACGCAGTATTTT. This sequence encodes CASRAGAFDTQYF.